The 11 T cell receptor beta chains below all came from one sample that was sequenced in a study of CD8 T cells in ankylosing spondylitis listed by TCRdb under 2017. The library was generated by 5' RACE. The run used an Illumina HiSeq 2500. Through fastp at Q25 and MiXCR, TCRdb rebuilt clones from the public reads, retaining in-frame beta chains. Entries are consolidated by CDR3 protein sequence, retaining the most common genes and DNA. Present in this sample are 25,000 to 35,000 distinct CDR3 sequences, less than 5.5% of which were seen just once. Of the sample, around 2% falls within the top ten clones. Sequenced sample: blood, either unsorted or a sorted T cell fraction (not recorded which). The receptors come from a female donor with ankylosing spondylitis or in good health (not recorded which).

In this sample, this clonotype turned up many times. The rearrangement uses TRBV9 and TRBJ2-7, with 9 nucleotides matching TRBD2. Per the germline V gene, CDR1 is SGDLS and CDR2 is YYNGEE. The V gene end was trimmed by 1 base and the J gene end by 6 bases; junction bases not matched to a gene: 5. This CDR3 has 14 residues. The chain's CDR3 is CASSVTGTSSEQYF. DNA for the CDR3: TGTGCCAGCAGCGTAACCGGGACTAGCAGCGAGCAGTACTTC.

There are many counts of this clonotype. V is TRBV9 and J is TRBJ1-2, with 9 bases fitting TRBD1. The V and J ends lost 0 bases and 6 bases, in that order; junction bases with no gene match: 0. The CDR3 runs to 13 residues. CDR1 is SGDLS and CDR2 is YYNGEE in the germline V gene. This chain's CDR3 is CASSVDRGHGYTF. In DNA form, the CDR3 reads TGTGCCAGCAGCGTAGACAGGGGGCATGGCTACACCTTC.

Ten or more counts support this clonotype. The chain carries TRBV9 and TRBJ1-1, with D possibly being TRBD1 (6 bases). This CDR3 spans 15 amino acids. Germline CDR1 is SGDLS and CDR2 is YYNGEE. Trimming shortened V by 0 bases and J by 3 bases, and 12 bases separated the two germline ends. CDR3: CASSVGGQKYTEAFF. The CDR3 coding sequence is TGTGCCAGCAGCGTAGGAGGACAGAAATACACTGAAGCTTTCTTT.

This clonotype was observed at least ten times. This chain connects TRBV9 to TRBJ2-7; TRBD2 might be the D (5 bases). V was pared by 1 base and J by 6 bases, with 11 bases between. The CDR3 is made up of 13 amino acids. CDR1 is SGDLS, CDR2 YYNGEE, per germline. The CDR3 coding sequence is TGTGCCAGCAGCGTAACTAGTTCTCGCGAGCAGTACTTC. This encodes CASSVTSSREQYF.

At least ten counts were recorded for this clonotype. The chain recombines TRBV9 with TRBJ2-1, with D possibly being TRBD2 (5 bases). Trimming took 4 bases from V and 8 from J, leaving 16 bases between them. This CDR3 is 14 amino acids long. CDR1 SGDLS and CDR2 YYNGEE come from the germline V gene. The DNA for the CDR3 is TGTGCCAGCAGCCCGATTTCTAGCTCGGATGAGCAGTTCTTC. It is translated as CASSPISSSDEQFF.

This clonotype came up many times. CDR3 protein: CASSVDGQGKYEQYF. For the CDR3, the DNA is TGTGCCAGCAGCGTAGACGGGCAGGGGAAGTACGAGCAGTACTTC. This chain connects TRBV9 to TRBJ2-7; D is possibly TRBD1 (6 bases). CDR1 is SGDLS, CDR2 YYNGEE, per germline. The germline V and J ends were trimmed by 0 bases and 4 bases, with 14 bases remaining between them. This CDR3 has 15 amino acids.

The rearrangement links TRBV9 to TRBJ2-1, with 10 nucleotides matching TRBD2. V lost 2 bases, J lost 9 bases, and 5 bases stayed unmatched. Germline V gene sequence: CDR1 SGDLS, CDR2 YYNGEE. The CDR3 is 14 amino acids. The CDR3 DNA sequence: TGTGCCAGCAGCGTTAGCGGGGGGCCAGGTGAGCAGTTCTTC. This encodes CASSVSGGPGEQFF.

The chain employs TRBV9 and TRBJ2-4; D not certain. This CDR3 region has 15 residues. From germline, CDR1 is SGDLS and CDR2 YYNGEE. Trimming shortened V by 0 bases and J by 0 bases, and 7 bases separated the two germline ends. The CDR3 DNA reads TGTGCCAGCAGCGTAGGAACCGTAGCCAAAAACATTCAGTACTTC. Amino acid sequence: CASSVGTVAKNIQYF. Looking up the rest from reference TRBV9 and TRBJ2-4 gives the full variable domain: DSGVTQTPKHLITATGQRVTLRCSPRSGDLSVYWYQQSLDQGLQFLIQYYNGEERAKGNILERFSAQQFPDLHSELNLSSLELGDSALYFCASSVGTVAKNIQYFGAGTRLSVL.

This clonotype was observed many times. V usage is TRBV9 and J usage is TRBJ2-5; 9 bases map to TRBD1. The CDR3 consists of 14 residues. Trimming took 4 bases from V and 5 from J; bases not matched to a gene: 6. The germline V gene has CDR1 SGDLS and CDR2 YYNGEE. DNA of the CDR3: TGTGCCAGCAGCCCTGGACAGGGGCTGGAGACCCAGTACTTC. Amino acid sequence: CASSPGQGLETQYF.

This clonotype showed up many times. CDR3 protein: CASSLRLAGLNTGELFF. DNA of the CDR3: TGTGCCAGCAGCCTAAGACTAGCGGGATTAAACACCGGGGAGCTGTTTTTT. This rearrangement joins TRBV9 to TRBJ2-2; 11 bases match TRBD2. The length of the CDR3 is 17 residues. The germline V gene encodes CDR1 SGDLS and CDR2 YYNGEE. The V segment lost 4 bases and the J segment 2 bases; nucleotides outside the gene matches: 7.

This clonotype was seen repeatedly, ten times or more. The genes are TRBV9 and TRBJ2-2; D is undetermined. The CDR3 runs 14 residues. V shed 0 bases and J shed 6 bases, with 9 bases lying between them. Germline loops: CDR1 SGDLS, CDR2 YYNGEE. The CDR3 sequence is CASSVDPLPGELFF. The CDR3 DNA reads TGTGCCAGCAGCGTAGATCCGCTCCCCGGGGAGCTGTTTTTT. Complete variable domain (other parts from reference TRBV9 and TRBJ2-2): DSGVTQTPKHLITATGQRVTLRCSPRSGDLSVYWYQQSLDQGLQFLIQYYNGEERAKGNILERFSAQQFPDLHSELNLSSLELGDSALYFCASSVDPLPGELFFGEGSRLTVL.